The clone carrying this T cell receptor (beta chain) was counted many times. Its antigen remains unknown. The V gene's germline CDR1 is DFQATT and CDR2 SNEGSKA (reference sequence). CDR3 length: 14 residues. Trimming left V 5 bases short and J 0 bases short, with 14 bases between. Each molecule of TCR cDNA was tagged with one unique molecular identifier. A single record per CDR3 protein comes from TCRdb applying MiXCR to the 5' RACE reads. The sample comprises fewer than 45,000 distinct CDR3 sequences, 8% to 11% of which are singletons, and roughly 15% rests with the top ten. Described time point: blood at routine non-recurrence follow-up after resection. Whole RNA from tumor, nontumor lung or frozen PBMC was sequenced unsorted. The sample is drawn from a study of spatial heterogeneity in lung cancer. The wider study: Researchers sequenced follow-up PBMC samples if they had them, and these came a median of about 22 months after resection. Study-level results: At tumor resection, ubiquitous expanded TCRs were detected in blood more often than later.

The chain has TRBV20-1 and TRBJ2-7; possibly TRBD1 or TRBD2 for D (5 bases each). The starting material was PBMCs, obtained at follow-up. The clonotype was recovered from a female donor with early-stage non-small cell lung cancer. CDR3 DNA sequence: TGCAGTGCTGGCAGTGGGGGTTTCTCCTACGAGCAGTACTTC. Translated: CSAGSGGFSYEQYF.